Listed below are T cell receptor beta chains from one sample, sequenced in a study of a mutant IDH1 vaccine in newly diagnosed glioma. What these receptors recognize is not known. TCRdb's copy holds only in-frame clones and misses some; the assay was immunoSEQ multiplex PCR. This sample has roughly 60,000 clones; about 85% occur once, and the top ten carry approximately 4%. Sample: PBMCs, taken from a glioma patient whose treatment included an IDH1 peptide vaccine. The receptors were gathered from a man aged 25-40 years with glioma. The CDR3 runs from the conserved cysteine through the conserved F or W. The D gene is left open where the match is weak. Clone size is shown for a subset of rows, as once, few, many or a class of expanded clone.

.	.	TRBV2	TRBJ2-7	TGTGCCAGCAGTGAAGACGGGGGGCTCAACGAGCAGTACTTC	CASSEDGGLNEQYF
.	.	TRBV19	TRBJ2-2	TGTGCCAGTAGTACGGCCCGCCGGACCGGGGAGCTGTTTTTT	CASSTARRTGELFF
.	.	TRBV29-1	TRBJ1-2	TGCAGCGTTGAAGGGGGAAGCGACTATGGCTACACCTTC	CSVEGGSDYGYTF
.	.	TRBV27	TRBJ2-3	TGTGCCAGCAGTAACAGGGAGGCAGATACGCAGTATTTT	CASSNREADTQYF
.	.	TRBV11-2	TRBJ2-1	TGTGCCAGCAGCCCCCCGGGGCGGAGCTACAATGAGCAGTTCTTC	CASSPPGRSYNEQFF
.	.	TRBV28	TRBJ2-7	TGTGCCAGCAGTTTATTAGGAGGGGACCTCTACGAGCAGTACTTC	CASSLLGGDLYEQYF
.	.	TRBV7-2	TRBJ1-2	TGTGCCAGCAGCGGGGGTAGGGGCTATGGCTACACCTTC	CASSGGRGYGYTF
.	.	TRBV7-2	TRBJ2-1	TGTGCCAGCAGCCTCTGGTACAATGAGCAGTTCTTC	CASSLWYNEQFF
.	.	TRBV7-8	TRBJ2-7	TGTGCCAGCAGCTTATCCCACGAGCAGTACTTC	CASSLSHEQYF
.	.	TRBV7-8	TRBJ1-1	TGTGCCAGCAGCTTATATGTGAGGGATGGCGTGAACACTGAAGCTTTCTTT	CASSLYVRDGVNTEAFF
.	.	TRBV30	TRBJ2-2	TGTGCCTGGAGCGAAGGGGTAACCGGGGAGCTGTTTTTT	CAWSEGVTGELFF
.	.	TRBV6-6	TRBJ1-2	TGTGCCAGCAGTCAGGGGATTGGCTATGGCTACACCTTC	CASSQGIGYGYTF
once	TRBD1	TRBV27	TRBJ1-6	TGTGCCAGCAGTTTAGTCTCTAGTGGGACAGGGAATTCACCCCTCCACTTT	CASSLVSSGTGNSPLHF
.	.	TRBV11-2	TRBJ2-7	TGTGCCAGCAGCTTAGAAACGATAGGGTCAATCTACGAGCAGTACTTC	CASSLETIGSIYEQYF
.	TRBD2	TRBV29-1	TRBJ2-1	TGCAGCGCCATGGGAGGGCGGGGCCTTCCATACAATGAGCAGTTCTTC	CSAMGGRGLPYNEQFF
.	.	TRBV13	TRBJ2-3	TGTGCCAGCAGCTTAGAGCCCGAGAGAGCAAAGCTAGATACGCAGTATTTT	CASSLEPERAKLDTQYF
.	.	TRBV7-2	TRBJ2-1	TGTGCCAGCAGCTACGGGGGCTCCTACAATGAGCAGTTCTTC	CASSYGGSYNEQFF
.	.	TRBV19	TRBJ1-2	TGTGCCAGTACCTCGTCGGGGTTCTATGGCTACACCTTC	CASTSSGFYGYTF
.	.	TRBV5-1	TRBJ2-7	TGCGCCAGCAGCCCGAGAACGAGGACGGCATTAAGTTACGAGCAGTACTTC	CASSPRTRTALSYEQYF
once	TRBD1	TRBV28	TRBJ2-7	TGTGCCAGCAGAGGTAGACAGGGCTCCTACGAGCAGTACTTC	CASRGRQGSYEQYF
.	TRBD1	TRBV4-1	TRBJ1-1	TGCGCCAGCAGCCAAGCTGGGACAGGGGGCGCCAACACTGAAGCTTTCTTT	CASSQAGTGGANTEAFF
.	.	TRBV19	TRBJ1-2	TGTGCCAGTAGTCCACAGGTCGACTATGGCTACACCTTC	CASSPQVDYGYTF
.	.	TRBV9	TRBJ2-5	TGTGCCAGCAGCGTTGGTCAAGCGGAACAAGAGACCCAGTACTTC	CASSVGQAEQETQYF
.	TRBD1	TRBV2	TRBJ1-1	TGTGCCAGCAGGGAGTGGGACAGGGAGAACACTGAAGCTTTCTTT	CASREWDRENTEAFF
.	TRBD2	TRBV13	TRBJ2-7	TGTGCCAGCAGCCTAGGAGAGGGACTAGCAGACTCCGAGCAGTACTTC	CASSLGEGLADSEQYF
.	.	TRBV5-4	TRBJ2-5	TGTGCCAGCTTCGATACTGCAAGAGGGGCCCTTGAAGAGACCCAGTACTTC	CASFDTARGALEETQYF
.	TRBD1	TRBV2	TRBJ2-7	TGTGCCAGGGGAGGACAGGGCTACGAGCAGTACTTC	CARGGQGYEQYF
.	TRBD2	TRBV7-6	TRBJ2-2	TGTGCCAGCAGCTTAGCTGGCCTAGCGGGGGGTGACACCGGGGAGCTGTTTTTT	CASSLAGLAGGDTGELFF
.	.	TRBV10-1	TRBJ2-1	TGCGCCAGCAGTGATATCACAGAGAGCTCCTACAATGAGCAGTTCTTC	CASSDITESSYNEQFF
once	.	TRBV7-8	TRBJ2-1	TGTGCCAGCAGTAGGGCTGGTGGACTAAATGAGCAGTTCTTC	CASSRAGGLNEQFF
.	TRBD2	TRBV9	TRBJ2-3	TGTGCCAGCAGCGATAGCGGGGGGAACACAGATACGCAGTATTTT	CASSDSGGNTDTQYF
.	TRBD2	TRBV5-5	TRBJ2-5	TGTGCCAGCAGCTTGGAACTAGCGCAAGAGACCCAGTACTTC	CASSLELAQETQYF
.	.	TRBV6-5	TRBJ1-5	TGTGCCAGCAGTTACTTGGGCCCCAATCAGCCCCAGCATTTT	CASSYLGPNQPQHF
.	TRBD2	TRBV6-1	TRBJ2-1	TGTGCCAGCAGTGAAAAGGGACTAGTCAGACGGCTCTTC	CASSEKGLVRRLF
.	TRBD1	TRBV6-1	TRBJ1-2	TGTGCCAGCAGTGAACGCGGGACAGGGAGAGCTAACTATGGCTACACCTTC	CASSERGTGRANYGYTF
.	TRBD1	TRBV5-5	TRBJ1-2	TGTGCCAGCAGCTTTGGGACAGAAATTAACTATGGCTACACCTTC	CASSFGTEINYGYTF
.	.	TRBV5-1	TRBJ2-7	TGCGCCAGCAGCTTGGCCATACAGGCTGGCGAGCAGTACTTC	CASSLAIQAGEQYF
.	TRBD2	TRBV19	TRBJ2-3	TGTGCCAGCTCGTGGGCTAGCGGGAGCACAGATACGCAGTATTTT	CASSWASGSTDTQYF
.	.	TRBV7-9	TRBJ2-3	TGTGCCAGCAGCCTACGGGTCCTCACAGATACGCAGTATTTT	CASSLRVLTDTQYF
once	.	TRBV15	TRBJ2-1	TGTGCCACCAGCTTGGACACCTACAATGAGCAGTTCTTC	CATSLDTYNEQFF
.	.	TRBV2	TRBJ2-5	TGTGCCAGCAGTGAAGCGCGTCCGTTCCGTGCGACCCAGTACTTC	CASSEARPFRATQYF
.	TRBD1	TRBV6-6	TRBJ2-2	TGTGCCAGCAGTCAAAACAGGGGGCACGGCACCGGGGAGCTGTTTTTT	CASSQNRGHGTGELFF
.	.	TRBV28	TRBJ1-5	TGTGCCAGCAGCCGCCTCGACAGTAGCAATCAGCCCCAGCATTTT	CASSRLDSSNQPQHF
.	.	TRBV5-5	TRBJ1-3	TGTGCCAGCAGCGATTTGGAAGGGGGAATTGGAAACACCATATATTTT	CASSDLEGGIGNTIYF
.	TRBD1	TRBV30	TRBJ1-4	TGTGCCTGGAGTCTACAGGGGGGAAATGAAAAACTGTTTTTT	CAWSLQGGNEKLFF
.	TRBD2	TRBV5-4	TRBJ2-4	TGTGCCAGCAGCTTGGGACTAGCGGGGAACATTCAGTACTTC	CASSLGLAGNIQYF
.	.	TRBV5-4	TRBJ1-2	TGTGCCAGCAGCTTGGCCGGCCCTTCTAACTATGGCTACACCTTC	CASSLAGPSNYGYTF
.	.	TRBV4-1	TRBJ1-2	TGCGCCAGCAGCCAAGATATCGCCCCCAGCCCTTATGGCTACACCTTC	CASSQDIAPSPYGYTF
.	TRBD1	TRBV18	TRBJ2-1	TGTGCCAGCTCACTAAAAGGACAGGGTGGAATGGGTGAGCAGTTCTTC	CASSLKGQGGMGEQFF
.	.	TRBV4-1	TRBJ2-5	TGCGCCAGCAGCCAAGATGGCACAAGCCGAGAGACCCAGTACTTC	CASSQDGTSRETQYF